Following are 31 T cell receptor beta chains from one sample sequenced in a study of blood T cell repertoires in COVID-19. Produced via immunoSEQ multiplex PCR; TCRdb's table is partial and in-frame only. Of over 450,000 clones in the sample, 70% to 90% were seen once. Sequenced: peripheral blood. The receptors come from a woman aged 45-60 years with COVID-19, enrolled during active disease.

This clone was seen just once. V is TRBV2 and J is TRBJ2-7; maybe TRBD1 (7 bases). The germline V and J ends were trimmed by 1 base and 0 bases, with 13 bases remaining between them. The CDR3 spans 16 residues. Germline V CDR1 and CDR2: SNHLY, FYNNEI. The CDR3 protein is CASSEGRGDSSYEQYF. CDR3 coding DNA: TGTGCCAGCAGTGAAGGGAGGGGGGACAGCTCCTACGAGCAGTACTTC.

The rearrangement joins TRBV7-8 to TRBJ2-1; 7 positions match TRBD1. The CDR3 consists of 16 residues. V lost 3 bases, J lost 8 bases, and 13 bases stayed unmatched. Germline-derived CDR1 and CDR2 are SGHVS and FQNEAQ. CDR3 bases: TGTGCCAGCAGCTTCCTAAATAGGGGAACAGGGGATGAGCAGTTCTTC. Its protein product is CASSFLNRGTGDEQFF. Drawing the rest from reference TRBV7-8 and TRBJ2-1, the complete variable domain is GAGVSQSPRYKVAKRGQDVALRCDPISGHVSLFWYQQALGQGPEFLTYFQNEAQLDKSGLPSDRFFAERPEGSVSTLKIQRTQQEDSAVYLCASSFLNRGTGDEQFFGPGTRLTVL.

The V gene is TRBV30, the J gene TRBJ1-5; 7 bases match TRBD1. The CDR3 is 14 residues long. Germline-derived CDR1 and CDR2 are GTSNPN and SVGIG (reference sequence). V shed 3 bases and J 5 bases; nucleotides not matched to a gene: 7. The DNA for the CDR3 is TGTGCCTGGAGCTCTACAGGGGCCTATCAGCCCCAGCATTTT. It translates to CAWSSTGAYQPQHF.

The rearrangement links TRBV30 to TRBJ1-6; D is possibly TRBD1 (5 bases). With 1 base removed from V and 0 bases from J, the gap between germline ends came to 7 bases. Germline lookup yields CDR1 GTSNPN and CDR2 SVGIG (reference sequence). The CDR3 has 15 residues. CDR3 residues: CAWSGTSSYNSPLHF. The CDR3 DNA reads TGTGCCTGGAGTGGGACAAGCTCCTATAATTCACCCCTCCACTTT. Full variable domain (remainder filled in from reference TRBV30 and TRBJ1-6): SQTIHQWPATLVQPVGSPLSLECTVEGTSNPNLYWYRQAAGRGLQLLFYSVGIGQISSEVPQNLSASRPQDRQFILSSKKLLLSDSGFYLCAWSGTSSYNSPLHFGNGTRLTVT.

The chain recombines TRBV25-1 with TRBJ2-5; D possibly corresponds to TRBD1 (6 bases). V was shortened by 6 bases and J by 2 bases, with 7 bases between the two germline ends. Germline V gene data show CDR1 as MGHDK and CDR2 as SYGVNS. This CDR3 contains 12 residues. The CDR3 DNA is TGTGCCAGCAGACAGGGACAAGAGACCCAGTACTTC. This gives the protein CASRQGQETQYF.

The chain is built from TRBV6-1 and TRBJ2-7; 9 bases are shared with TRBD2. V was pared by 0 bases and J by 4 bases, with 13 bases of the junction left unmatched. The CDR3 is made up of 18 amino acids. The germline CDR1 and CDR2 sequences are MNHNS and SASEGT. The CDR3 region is CASSEAWGGSGGLYEQYF. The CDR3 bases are TGTGCCAGCAGTGAAGCGTGGGGGGGTAGCGGGGGACTTTACGAGCAGTACTTC.

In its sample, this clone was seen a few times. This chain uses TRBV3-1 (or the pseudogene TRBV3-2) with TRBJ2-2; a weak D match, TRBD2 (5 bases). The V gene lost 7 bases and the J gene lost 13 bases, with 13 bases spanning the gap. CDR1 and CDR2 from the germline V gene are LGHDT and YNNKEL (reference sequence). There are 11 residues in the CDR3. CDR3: CASTRGRGLFF. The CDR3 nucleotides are TGTGCCAGCACCCGGGGTCGTGGGCTGTTTTTT.

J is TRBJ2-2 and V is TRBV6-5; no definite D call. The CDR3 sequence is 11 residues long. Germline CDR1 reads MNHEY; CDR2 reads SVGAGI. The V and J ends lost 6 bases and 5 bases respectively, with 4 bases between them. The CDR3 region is CASRATGELFF. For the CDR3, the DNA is TGTGCCAGCAGGGCTACCGGGGAGCTGTTTTTT.

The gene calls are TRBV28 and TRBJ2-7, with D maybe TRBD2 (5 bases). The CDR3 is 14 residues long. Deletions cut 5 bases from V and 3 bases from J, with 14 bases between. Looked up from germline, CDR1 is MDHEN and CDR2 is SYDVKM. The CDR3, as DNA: TGTGCCAGCAGTCCCCGGGGTGATCTCTACGAGCAGTACTTC. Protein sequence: CASSPRGDLYEQYF. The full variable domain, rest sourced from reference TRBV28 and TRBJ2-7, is DVKVTQSSRYLVKRTGEKVFLECVQDMDHENMFWYRQDPGLGLRLIYFSYDVKMKEKGDIPEGYSVSREKKERFSLILESASTNQTSMYLCASSPRGDLYEQYFGPGTRLTVT.

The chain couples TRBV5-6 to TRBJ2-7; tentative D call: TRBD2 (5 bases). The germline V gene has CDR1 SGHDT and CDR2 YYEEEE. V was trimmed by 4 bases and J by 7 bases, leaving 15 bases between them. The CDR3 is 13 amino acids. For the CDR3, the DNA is TGTGCCAGCAGCCGATCGAAACTAGAAGAGCAGTACTTC. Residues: CASSRSKLEEQYF. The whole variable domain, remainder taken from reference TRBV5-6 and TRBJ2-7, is DAGVTQSPTHLIKTRGQQVTLRCSPKSGHDTVSWYQQALGQGPQFIFQYYEEEERQRGNFPDRFSGHQFPNYSSELNVNALLLGDSALYLCASSRSKLEEQYFGPGTRLTVT.

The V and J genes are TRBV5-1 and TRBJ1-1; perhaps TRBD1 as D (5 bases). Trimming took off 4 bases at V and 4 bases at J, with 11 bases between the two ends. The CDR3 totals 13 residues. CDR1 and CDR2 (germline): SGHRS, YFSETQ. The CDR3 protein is CASSPTGRTEAFF. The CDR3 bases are TGCGCCAGCAGCCCTACAGGACGCACTGAAGCTTTCTTT.

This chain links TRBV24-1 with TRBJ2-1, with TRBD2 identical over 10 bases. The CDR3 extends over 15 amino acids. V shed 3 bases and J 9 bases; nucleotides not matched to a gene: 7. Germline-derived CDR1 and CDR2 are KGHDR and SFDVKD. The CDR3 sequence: CATSDERGGRGEQFF. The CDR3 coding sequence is TGTGCCACCAGTGATGAGCGGGGGGGCCGGGGTGAGCAGTTCTTC.

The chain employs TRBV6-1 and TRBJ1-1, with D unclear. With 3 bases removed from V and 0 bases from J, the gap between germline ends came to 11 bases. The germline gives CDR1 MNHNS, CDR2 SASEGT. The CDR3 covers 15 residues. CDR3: CASSEPQFLNTEAFF. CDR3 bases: TGTGCCAGCAGTGAGCCACAGTTTTTGAACACTGAAGCTTTCTTT.

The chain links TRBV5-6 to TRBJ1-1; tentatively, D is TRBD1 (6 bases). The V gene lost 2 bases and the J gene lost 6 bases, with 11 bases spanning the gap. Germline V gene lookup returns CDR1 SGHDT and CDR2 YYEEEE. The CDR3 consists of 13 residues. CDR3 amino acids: CASSLTGWPEAFF. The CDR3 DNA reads TGTGCCAGCAGCTTAACAGGGTGGCCTGAAGCTTTCTTT.

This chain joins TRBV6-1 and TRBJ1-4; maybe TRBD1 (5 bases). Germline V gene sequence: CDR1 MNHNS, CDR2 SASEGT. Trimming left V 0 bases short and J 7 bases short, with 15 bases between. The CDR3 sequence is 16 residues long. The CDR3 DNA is TGTGCCAGCAGTGAAGCTTTTGGGGGGAGAGGTGAAAAACTGTTTTTT. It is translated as CASSEAFGGRGEKLFF.

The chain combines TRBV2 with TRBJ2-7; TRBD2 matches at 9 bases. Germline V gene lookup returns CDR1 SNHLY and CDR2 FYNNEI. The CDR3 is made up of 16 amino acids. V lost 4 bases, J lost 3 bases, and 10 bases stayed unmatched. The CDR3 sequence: CASSVELAGSRYEQYF. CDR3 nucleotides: TGTGCCAGCAGTGTTGAGCTAGCGGGGTCCCGCTACGAGCAGTACTTC.

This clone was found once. Here the CDR3 DNA reads TGTGCCAGCAGCGTTAACACAGATACGCAGTATTTT. This sequence encodes CASSVNTDTQYF. The rearrangement uses TRBV9 and TRBJ2-3; no definite D call. Germline V gives CDR1 SGDLS, CDR2 YYNGEE. The CDR3 sequence is 12 residues long. The germline V and J ends were trimmed by 2 bases and 2 bases, with 3 bases remaining between them. The full variable domain, in which reference TRBV9 and TRBJ2-3 provide the parts outside the CDR3, is DSGVTQTPKHLITATGQRVTLRCSPRSGDLSVYWYQQSLDQGLQFLIQYYNGEERAKGNILERFSAQQFPDLHSELNLSSLELGDSALYFCASSVNTDTQYFGPGTRLTVL.

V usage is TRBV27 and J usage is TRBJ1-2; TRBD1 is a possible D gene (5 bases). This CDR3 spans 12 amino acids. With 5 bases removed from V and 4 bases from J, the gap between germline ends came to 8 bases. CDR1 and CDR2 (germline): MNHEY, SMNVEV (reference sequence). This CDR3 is CASSRQGYGYTF. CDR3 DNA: TGTGCCAGCAGTCGGCAGGGCTATGGCTACACCTTC.

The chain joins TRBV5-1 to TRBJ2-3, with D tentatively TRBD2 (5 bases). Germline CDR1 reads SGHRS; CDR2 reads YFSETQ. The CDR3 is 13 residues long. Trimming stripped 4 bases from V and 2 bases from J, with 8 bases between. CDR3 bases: TGCGCCAGCAGCAGCGGACCCACAGATACGCAGTATTTT. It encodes CASSSGPTDTQYF.

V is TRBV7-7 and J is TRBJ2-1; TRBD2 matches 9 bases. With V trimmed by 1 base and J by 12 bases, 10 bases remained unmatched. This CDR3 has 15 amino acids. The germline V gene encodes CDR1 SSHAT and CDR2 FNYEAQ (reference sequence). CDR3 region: CASSLDRGSGGRQFF. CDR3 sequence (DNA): TGTGCCAGCAGCTTAGATCGGGGGAGCGGGGGGCGGCAGTTCTTC. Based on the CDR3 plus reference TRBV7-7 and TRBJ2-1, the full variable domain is GAGVSQSPRYKVTKRGQDVTLRCDPISSHATLYWYQQALGQGPEFLTYFNYEAQPDKSGLPSDRFSAERPEGSISTLTIQRTEQRDSAMYRCASSLDRGSGGRQFFGPGTRLTVL.

The CDR3: CASSQDGAGGLYGYTF. The CDR3 DNA follows: TGCGCCAGCAGCCAAGATGGGGCGGGGGGACTCTATGGCTACACCTTC. This chain joins TRBV4-1 and TRBJ1-2; maybe TRBD1 (5 bases). In germline, CDR1 is MGHRA, CDR2 YSYEKL. The CDR3 covers 16 residues. V was clipped by 0 bases and J by 4 bases, with 15 bases between them.

CDR3 sequence: CAIRPTGTSNTGELFF. The CDR3 nucleotides read TGTGCCATCAGACCCACAGGGACCTCGAACACCGGGGAGCTGTTTTTT. This chain connects TRBV10-3 to TRBJ2-2, with D possibly matching TRBD1 (6 bases). The CDR3 has 16 amino acids. Trimming removed 6 bases from V and 0 bases from J, with 14 bases in between. CDR1 and CDR2 (germline): ENHRY, SYGVKD.

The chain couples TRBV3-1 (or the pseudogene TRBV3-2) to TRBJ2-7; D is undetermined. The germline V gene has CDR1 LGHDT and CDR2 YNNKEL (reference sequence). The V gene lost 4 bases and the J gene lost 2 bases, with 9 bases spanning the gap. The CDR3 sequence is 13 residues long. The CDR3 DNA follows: TGTGCCAGCAGCCTCCGCGACACCTACGAGCAGTACTTC. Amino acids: CASSLRDTYEQYF.

CDR3 protein: CASTGGTPGQPQHF. CDR3 DNA: TGTGCCAGCACGGGGGGGACCCCCGGGCAGCCCCAGCATTTT. V gene TRBV2 combines with J gene TRBJ1-5; possibly TRBD1 for D (5 bases). Germline CDR1 is SNHLY and CDR2 is FYNNEI. The length of the CDR3 is 14 residues. Trimming left V 7 bases short and J 7 bases short, with 17 bases between.

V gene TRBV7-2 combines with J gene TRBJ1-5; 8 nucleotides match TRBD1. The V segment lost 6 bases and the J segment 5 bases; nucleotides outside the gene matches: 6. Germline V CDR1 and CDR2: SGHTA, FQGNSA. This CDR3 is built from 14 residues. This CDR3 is CASRPSGGYQPQHF. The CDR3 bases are TGTGCCAGCAGGCCCTCAGGGGGCTATCAGCCCCAGCATTTT.

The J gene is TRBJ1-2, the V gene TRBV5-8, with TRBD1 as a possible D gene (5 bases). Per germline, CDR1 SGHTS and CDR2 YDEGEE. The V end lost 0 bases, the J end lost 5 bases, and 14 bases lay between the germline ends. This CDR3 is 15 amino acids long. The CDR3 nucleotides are TGTGCCAGCAGCTTGGCCCAGGGTTACGGTTATGGCTACACCTTC. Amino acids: CASSLAQGYGYGYTF.

The CDR3 sequence is CATSRTGTGDLNEQFF. CDR3 coding DNA: TGTGCCACCAGCAGGACCGGGACAGGGGATCTGAATGAGCAGTTCTTC. The chain recombines TRBV15 with TRBJ2-1, with 10 bases identical to TRBD1. The CDR3 has 16 residues. V lost 3 bases, J lost 7 bases, and 9 bases stayed unmatched. From germline, CDR1 is LNHNV and CDR2 YYDKDF (reference sequence).

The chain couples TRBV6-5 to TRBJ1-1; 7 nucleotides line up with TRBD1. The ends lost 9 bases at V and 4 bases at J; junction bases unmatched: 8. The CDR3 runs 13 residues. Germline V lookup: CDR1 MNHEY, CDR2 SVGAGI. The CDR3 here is CASRQGLGTEAFF. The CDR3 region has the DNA TGTGCCAGTAGACAGGGTTTGGGCACTGAAGCTTTCTTT.

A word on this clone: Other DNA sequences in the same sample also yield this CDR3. CDR3 bases: TGTGCCAGCAGGCCAGATTGGAACACTGAAGCTTTCTTT. It is translated as CASRPDWNTEAFF. The V and J genes are TRBV2 and TRBJ1-1, with unresolved D. In germline, CDR1 is SNHLY, CDR2 FYNNEI. The CDR3 length is 13 residues. Trimming took off 6 bases at V and 1 base at J, with 9 bases between the two ends.

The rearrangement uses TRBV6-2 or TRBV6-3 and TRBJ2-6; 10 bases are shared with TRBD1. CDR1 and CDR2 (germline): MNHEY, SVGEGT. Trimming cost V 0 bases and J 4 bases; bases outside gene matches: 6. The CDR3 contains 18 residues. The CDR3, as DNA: TGTGCCAGCAGTTACTCCGGGACAGGGGTACCCGGGGCCAACGTCCTGACTTTC. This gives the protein CASSYSGTGVPGANVLTF.

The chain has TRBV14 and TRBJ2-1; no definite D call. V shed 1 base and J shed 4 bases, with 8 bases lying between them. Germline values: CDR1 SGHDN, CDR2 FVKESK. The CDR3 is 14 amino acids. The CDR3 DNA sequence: TGTGCCAGCAGCCAAGGGGCCGTTTACAATGAGCAGTTCTTC. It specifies CASSQGAVYNEQFF.